This note documents a single TCR beta chain sequence. Antigen: not known. This sample was taken from a study of blood T cells in healthy people across ages. Overall study results and limits: Bulk PBMC profiling left naive and antigen-experienced comparisons inconclusive.

Healthy Caucasian individuals from Russia aged about 6 to 100 were enrolled as donors. Each sample yielded at least 6 micrograms of PBMC total RNA. A sample-barcoded 5' primer and a J-beta primer mix were used in a second PCR of roughly 6 to 11 cycles. A template-switch adaptor containing 12 random nucleotides labeled each cDNA molecule. A single record per CDR3 protein comes from TCRdb applying MiXCR to the 5' RACE reads. The sample records about 570,000 distinct CDR3 sequences, about 26% being singletons. The sequencing sample was made of blood. This clonotype was sampled from a woman aged 70-85 years in good health.

CDR3 coding DNA: TGCAGTGCTATAGGGCTAGCGGTATACAATGAGCAGTTCTTC. As protein: CSAIGLAVYNEQFF. The V call is TRBV20-1, the J call TRBJ2-5; 7 bases map to TRBD2. Near its end, the DNA agrees better with TRBJ2-1, so the J call may be wrong. There are 14 residues in the CDR3. Germline V gene sequence: CDR1 DFQATT, CDR2 SNEGSKA (reference sequence).